The clone carrying this T cell receptor (beta chain) was seen a handful of times. The sample comes from a study of T cells in Graves' hyperthyroidism and ophthalmopathy. Germline-derived CDR1 and CDR2 are SGHDT and YYEEEE. This CDR3 has 14 amino acids. Trimming pared 4 bases from V and 7 bases from J, leaving 14 bases between. The source material, RNA transcripts, was used to amplify TCR beta CDR3 regions. In the first-round RT-PCR of the TCR CDR3, the HTBI primer set was used. One entry per CDR3 protein, called by TCRdb with MiXCR from the multiplex PCR reads. This sample has under 750,000 distinct CDR3 sequences, with 18% found just once.

The sequence came from a woman aged 45 to 65 with Graves' hyperthyroidism that later progressed to Graves' ophthalmopathy. Sequencing was done on a sample of blood. The genes are TRBV5-6 and TRBJ1-4, with D unresolved. The CDR3 region has the DNA TGTGCCAGCAGCCAGATTACCTTAGGTGAAAAACTGTTTTTT. Translating gives CASSQITLGEKLFF.